This T cell receptor (beta chain) originates from a study of beta chain features in type 1 diabetes. Study-level information: Age, gender and cell yields were similar between patients and healthy donors.

Germline lookup yields CDR1 SNHLY and CDR2 FYNNEI. J lost 3 bases, V lost 2 bases, and 4 bases had no gene match. CDR3 length: 15 amino acids. This clone has more than one count but fewer than ten. Its target is not known. Expressed TCRB transcripts were sequenced after all isolated RNA was converted to cDNA. Clones were read by immunoSEQ multiplex PCR, and TCRdb kept only the in-frame ones, dropping some. Here the sample spans 300,000 to 400,000 clones, 7.5% to 9% being singletons. General study findings and limits: Shortening that was moderate but significant affected the TCRB CDR3s of Type 1 diabetes patients in all four CD4+ subsets. Healthy donors had naive, central memory and Treg TCRB repertoires that appeared less similar than those seen among patients. There were fewer insertions and more deletions at the VDJ junctions of type 1 diabetes patients.

The specimen was central memory CD4+ T cells from blood. V usage is TRBV2 and J usage is TRBJ1-3, with TRBD1 identical over 7 bases. The source is a woman between 18 and 29 years old in good health. This CDR3 reads CASSERGGLGNTIYF. The DNA of the CDR3 is TGTGCCAGCAGTGAAAGAGGGGGCCTTGGAAACACCATATATTTT. Supplemented by reference TRBV2 and TRBJ1-3, the full variable domain reads EPEVTQTPSHQVTQMGQEVILRCVPISNHLYFYWYRQILGQKVEFLVSFYNNEISEKSEIFDDQFSVERPDGSNFTLKIRSTKLEDSAMYFCASSERGGLGNTIYFGEGSWLTVV.